The source of this T cell receptor beta chain is a study of blood T cells in healthy people across ages. CDR1 and CDR2 (germline): SGDLS, YYNGEE. The CDR3 spans 16 residues. V dropped 0 bases and J dropped 2 bases, with 13 bases sitting between them. Together with a sample-barcoded 5' primer, a J-beta primer mix was included in a second PCR lasting about 6 to 11 cycles. Each single sample gave us at least 3 million CDR3-containing paired-end reads. Using its own MiXCR run on the 5' RACE reads, TCRdb lists one record per CDR3 protein. The repertoire holds about 1.1 million distinct CDR3 sequences, less than 45% seen once, with roughly 14% in the top ten. Individuals who donated were healthy Caucasians from Russia aged about 6 to 90.

V is TRBV9 and J is TRBJ2-3; the D is unclear. The origin of this receptor is a man between 18 and 35 years old in good health. Sequencing input: blood. CDR3 loop: CASSVEKAPTTDTQYF. The CDR3 coding sequence is TGTGCCAGCAGCGTAGAGAAAGCGCCAACCACAGATACGCAGTATTTT.